One and the same sample provided the 9 T cell receptor beta chains below, sequenced in a study of patients and donors after allogeneic stem cell transplantation. TCRdb reanalysed the RT-PCR reads using MiXCR and keeps one entry per CDR3 protein. The sample has about a million distinct CDR3 sequences; 15% to 20% are singletons. Source material: blood, either unsorted or a sorted T cell fraction (not recorded which). The receptors stem from a human donor who was either an allogeneic HSCT recipient or a stem cell or donor lymphocyte infusion donor (not recorded which). It is not recorded whose cells these are; they may come from a transplant donor.

The table lists this clonotype with a few counts. This chain connects TRBV27 to TRBJ2-1; maybe TRBD1 (5 bases). CDR1 is MNHEY and CDR2 is SMNVEV in the germline V gene (reference sequence). V was trimmed by 8 bases and J by 4 bases, leaving 18 bases between them. CDR3 length equals 15 residues. The chain's CDR3 is CASRWQWGSYNEQFF. In nucleotides, the CDR3 is TGTGCCAGCCGATGGCAGTGGGGCTCGTACAATGAGCAGTTCTTC.

CDR3 coding DNA: TGTGCCAGCAGTTACTTTGGGCTCGAGCAGTACTTC. Its protein is CASSYFGLEQYF. The chain uses TRBV6-5 and TRBJ2-7; D is uncertain. The length of the CDR3 is 12 residues. With 1 base removed from V and 6 bases from J, the gap between germline ends came to 7 bases. From germline, CDR1 is MNHEY and CDR2 SVGAGI.

The chain has TRBV9 and TRBJ1-1; TRBD1 might be the D (5 bases). This CDR3 contains 14 residues. Trimming shortened V by 1 base and J by 5 bases, and 12 bases separated the two germline ends. Germline V gene lookup returns CDR1 SGDLS and CDR2 YYNGEE. The CDR3 spells CASSVSGGFTEAFF. CDR3 coding DNA: TGTGCCAGCAGCGTAAGCGGGGGGTTTACTGAAGCTTTCTTT.

The V call is TRBV4-3, the J call TRBJ2-2; tentatively, D is TRBD2 (6 bases). Per germline, CDR1 LGHNA and CDR2 YSLEER. V shed 5 bases and J shed 0 bases, with 10 bases lying between them. The CDR3 is made up of 15 amino acids. This CDR3 is CASSGGAANTGELFF. CDR3 DNA sequence: TGCGCCAGCAGCGGCGGGGCCGCGAACACCGGGGAGCTGTTTTTT.

The rearrangement joins TRBV7-9 to TRBJ2-7; 7 bases agree with TRBD2. V shed 3 bases and J 2 bases; nucleotides not matched to a gene: 4. CDR3 length: 14 amino acids. From germline, CDR1 is SEHNR and CDR2 FQNEAQ (reference sequence). CDR3 sequence reads: CASSFGTNPYEQYF. CDR3 nucleotide sequence: TGTGCCAGCAGCTTTGGGACTAACCCCTACGAGCAGTACTTC.

This clonotype has a handful of counts. The chain couples TRBV6-1 to TRBJ2-3; 7 bases are a match to TRBD1. From germline, CDR1 is MNHNS and CDR2 SASEGT. The J segment lost 4 bases and the V segment lost 7 bases, leaving 8 bases of the junction unmatched. The CDR3 consists of 14 residues. The CDR3: CASKHTGVADTQYF. DNA of the CDR3: TGTGCCAGCAAGCACACAGGGGTGGCAGATACGCAGTATTTT.

The chain combines TRBV29-1 with TRBJ2-7; no firm D call. CDR1 is SQVTM, CDR2 ANQGSEA, per germline. V was clipped by 4 bases and J by 4 bases, with 11 bases between them. The CDR3 consists of 12 residues. The CDR3 bases are TGCAGCGTTGCAGACGGTAATTACGAGCAGTACTTC. This codes for CSVADGNYEQYF.

This clonotype was counted only a few times. J is TRBJ2-5 and V is TRBV15; D gene ambiguous. The CDR3 totals 13 residues. Per germline, CDR1 LNHNV and CDR2 YYDKDF (reference sequence). V was trimmed by 1 base and J by 4 bases, leaving 7 bases between them. The CDR3 is CATSRALGETQYF. Written as DNA, the CDR3 is TGTGCCACCAGCAGAGCATTAGGAGAGACCCAGTACTTC. Based on the CDR3 plus reference TRBV15 and TRBJ2-5, the full variable domain is DAMVIQNPRYQVTQFGKPVTLSCSQTLNHNVMYWYQQKSSQAPKLLFHYYDKDFNNEADTPDNFQSRRPNTSFCFLDIRSPGLGDTAMYLCATSRALGETQYFGPGTRLLVL.

This clonotype was seen only a few times. This rearrangement joins TRBV4-2 to TRBJ2-2; 8 nucleotides agree with TRBD2. The trim removed 4 bases at V and 4 bases at J, leaving 8 bases unmatched. Germline lookup yields CDR1 LGHNA and CDR2 YNFKEQ. The CDR3 spans 16 residues. This CDR3 reads CASSRLAGGPTGELFF. CDR3 sequence (DNA): TGTGCCAGCAGCCGGTTGGCGGGGGGACCCACCGGGGAGCTGTTTTTT.